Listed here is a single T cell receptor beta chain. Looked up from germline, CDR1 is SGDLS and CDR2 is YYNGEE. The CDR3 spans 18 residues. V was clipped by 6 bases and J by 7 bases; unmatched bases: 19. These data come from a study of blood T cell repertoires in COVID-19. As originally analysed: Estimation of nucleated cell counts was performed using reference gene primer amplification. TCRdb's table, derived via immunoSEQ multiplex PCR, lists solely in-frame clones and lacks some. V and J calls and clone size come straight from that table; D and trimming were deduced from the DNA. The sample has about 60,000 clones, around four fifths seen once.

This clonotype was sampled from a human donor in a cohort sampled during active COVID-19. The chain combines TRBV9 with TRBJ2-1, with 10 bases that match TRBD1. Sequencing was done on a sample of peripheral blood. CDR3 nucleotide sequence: TGTGCCAGCACCCGCGAAGGAAGCCGGGACAGGGGATCGAATGAGCAGTTCTTC. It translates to CASTREGSRDRGSNEQFF.